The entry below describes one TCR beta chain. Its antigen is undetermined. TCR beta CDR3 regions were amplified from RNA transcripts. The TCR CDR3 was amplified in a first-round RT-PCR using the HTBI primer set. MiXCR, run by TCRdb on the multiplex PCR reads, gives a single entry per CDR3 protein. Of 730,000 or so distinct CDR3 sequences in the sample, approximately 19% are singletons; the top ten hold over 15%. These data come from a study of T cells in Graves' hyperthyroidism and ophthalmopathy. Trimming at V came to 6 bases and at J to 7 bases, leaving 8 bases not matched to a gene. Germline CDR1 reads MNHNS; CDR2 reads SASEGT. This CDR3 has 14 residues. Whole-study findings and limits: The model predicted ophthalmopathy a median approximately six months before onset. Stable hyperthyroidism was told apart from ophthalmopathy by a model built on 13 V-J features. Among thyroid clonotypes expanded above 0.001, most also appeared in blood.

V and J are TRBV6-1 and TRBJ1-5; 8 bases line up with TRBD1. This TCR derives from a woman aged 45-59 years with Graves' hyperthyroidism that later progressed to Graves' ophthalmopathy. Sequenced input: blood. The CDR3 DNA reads TGTGCCAGCAGGGGGACAGGTCAAGACCAGCCCCAGCATTTT. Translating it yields CASRGTGQDQPQHF.